This T cell receptor beta chain was captured in a study of blood T cell repertoires in COVID-19. Libraries were prepared by immunoSEQ multiplex PCR; TCRdb keeps only in-frame clonotypes and omits some of them. The sample lists some 120,000 clones; roughly 85% were seen once. V lost 4 bases and J 5 bases, leaving 17 bases between the germline ends. Germline CDR1 reads SGHAT; CDR2 reads FQDESV (reference sequence). The CDR3 length is 15 residues. The genes are TRBV11-1 and TRBJ2-5; maybe TRBD1 (5 bases). Material for sequencing was peripheral blood. This TCR came from a man aged 80 or over with active or convalescent COVID-19. This CDR3 is CASSSRGRPSETQYF. CDR3 bases: TGTGCCAGCAGCTCTAGGGGCAGACCTTCGGAGACCCAGTACTTC.